Following are 24 T cell receptor beta chains from one sample sequenced in a study of neoadjuvant anti-PD-1 for oral cavity cancer. This table comes from immunoSEQ multiplex PCR, and its TCRdb copy is limited to in-frame clones, with some not included. The sample contains 63,000 or so clones, about 90% of which appear only once. Time point defined: after neoadjuvant nivolumab, at surgical resection. The sample in question was PBMCs, obtained after nivolumab (anti-PD-1) treatment. The receptors were sampled from a person aged 35-79 years with oral cavity squamous cell carcinoma.

The J gene is TRBJ2-2, the V gene TRBV10-3; 9 positions agree with TRBD1. V trimming: 5 bases; J trimming: 1 base; junction bases outside the gene matches: 2. In germline, CDR1 is ENHRY, CDR2 SYGVKD. The CDR3 has 15 residues. The CDR3 spells CAISWGQGNTGELFF. CDR3 DNA: TGTGCCATCAGTTGGGGACAGGGGAACACCGGGGAGCTGTTTTTT.

The rearrangement uses TRBV29-1 and TRBJ1-1; D unresolved. The CDR3 loop spans 11 amino acids. Trimming took 4 bases from V and 4 from J, leaving 7 bases between them. Germline-derived CDR1 and CDR2 are SQVTM and ANQGSEA. CDR3 sequence: CSVVMTTEAFF. The CDR3 nucleotides read TGCAGCGTTGTTATGACCACTGAAGCTTTCTTT. The variable domain in full, with the rest retrieved from reference TRBV29-1 and TRBJ1-1, is SAVISQKPSRDICQRGTSLTIQCQVDSQVTMMFWYRQQPGQSLTLIATANQGSEATYESGFVIDKFPISRPNLTFSTLTVSNMSPEDSSIYLCSVVMTTEAFFGQGTRLTVV.

The rearrangement uses TRBV7-6 and TRBJ1-2; D uncertain. Germline V gene sequence: CDR1 SGHVS, CDR2 FNYEAQ. V lost 5 bases to trimming and J lost 4 bases, with 17 bases between them. The CDR3 is 15 amino acids. The chain's CDR3 is CASSPGVITFYGYTF. The CDR3 DNA reads TGTGCCAGCAGCCCTGGAGTCATTACTTTCTATGGCTACACCTTC.

The chain links TRBV11-3 to TRBJ2-5, with 7 bases fitting TRBD2. The germline gives CDR1 SGHNT, CDR2 YENEEA. V was pared by 1 base and J by 1 base, with 3 bases of the junction left unmatched. The CDR3 consists of 15 residues. This CDR3 reads CASSLGRLAQETQYF. The CDR3 DNA is TGTGCCAGCAGCTTAGGGAGACTAGCCCAAGAGACCCAGTACTTC.

The rearrangement links TRBV5-4 to TRBJ1-2; 7 bases line up with TRBD1. Germline V gene lookup returns CDR1 SGHNT and CDR2 YYREEE (reference sequence). This CDR3 spans 15 amino acids. The trim removed 1 base at V and 2 bases at J, leaving 5 bases unmatched. CDR3 residues: CASSLYAGGNYGYTF. The DNA of the CDR3 is TGTGCCAGCAGCTTGTATGCAGGGGGGAACTATGGCTACACCTTC.

The CDR3 protein is CASRGTSGKITDTQYF. For the CDR3, the DNA is TGCGCCAGCAGAGGGACTAGCGGAAAAATCACAGATACGCAGTATTTT. The J gene is TRBJ2-3, the V gene TRBV5-1, with 11 bases fitting TRBD2. J lost 2 bases, V lost 5 bases, and 7 bases had no gene match. From germline, CDR1 is SGHRS and CDR2 YFSETQ. The CDR3 totals 16 residues.

This chain connects TRBV6-8 to TRBJ1-2, with D tentatively TRBD1 (6 bases). The CDR3 consists of 18 residues. V was trimmed by 3 bases and J by 1 base, leaving 21 bases between them. Germline CDR1 MNHGY, CDR2 SAAAGT. The CDR3 protein is CASSYVSTVLRGNYGYTF. CDR3 in DNA: TGTGCCAGCAGTTATGTGTCCACTGTACTCAGGGGTAACTATGGCTACACCTTC.

V and J are TRBV30 and TRBJ2-5; the D is unclear. Trimming took off 2 bases at V and 1 base at J, with 11 bases between the two ends. CDR3 length: 14 residues. Per germline, CDR1 GTSNPN and CDR2 SVGIG (reference sequence). The chain's CDR3 is CAWSSRLLQETQYF. DNA of the CDR3: TGTGCCTGGAGTTCGCGTCTCCTCCAAGAGACCCAGTACTTC.

The V call is TRBV7-3, the J call TRBJ1-5; weak D call: TRBD1 (5 bases). CDR1 and CDR2 from the germline V gene are SGHTA and FQGTGA. Trimming took off 4 bases at V and 6 bases at J, with 19 bases between the two ends. The CDR3 runs 16 residues. CDR3 sequence: CASSSGLPGTGQPQHF. CDR3 DNA sequence: TGTGCCAGCAGCTCCGGACTTCCGGGGACCGGTCAGCCCCAGCATTTT.

CDR3: CASSEGRGSSYNEQFF. CDR3 coding DNA: TGTGCCAGCAGTGAGGGGCGGGGCAGCTCCTACAATGAGCAGTTCTTC. The chain has TRBV2 and TRBJ2-1; maybe TRBD2 (6 bases). This CDR3 comprises 16 residues. Looked up from germline, CDR1 is SNHLY and CDR2 is FYNNEI. The V end lost 3 bases, the J end lost 0 bases, and 12 bases lay between the germline ends.

V and J are TRBV29-1 and TRBJ2-7; 10 bases match TRBD2. Germline V gene lookup returns CDR1 SQVTM and CDR2 ANQGSEA. The ends lost 2 bases at V and 5 bases at J; junction bases unmatched: 9. The CDR3 covers 15 residues. CDR3 coding DNA: TGCAGCGTTGAATTTCCTAGCGGGAGATGGAACGAGCAGTACTTC. Its translation is CSVEFPSGRWNEQYF.

The DNA for the CDR3 is TGCGCCAGCAGCCAAGATCGTTTGGGTTTAACTGAAGCTTTCTTT. Its translation: CASSQDRLGLTEAFF. The chain links TRBV4-1 to TRBJ1-1; no reliable D call. Trimming left V 0 bases short and J 5 bases short, with 13 bases between. From germline, CDR1 is MGHRA and CDR2 YSYEKL. The CDR3 runs 15 residues.

This chain joins TRBV18 and TRBJ1-1; TRBD1 matches 7 bases. Per germline, CDR1 KGHSH and CDR2 LQKENI. The CDR3 runs 14 residues. V lost 1 base to trimming and J lost 7 bases; unmatched junction nucleotides: 6. DNA for the CDR3: TGTGCCAGCTCACCACGACAGGGCGGCCGTGAAGCTTTCTTT. This encodes CASSPRQGGREAFF.

This chain links TRBV28 with TRBJ1-5, with TRBD1 matching 9 bases. There are 14 residues in the CDR3. Looked up from germline, CDR1 is MDHEN and CDR2 is SYDVKM. After removal of 3 bases from V and 5 bases from J, the junction contained 2 bases not matched to a gene. CDR3 region: CASSFRTGDQPQHF. The DNA of the CDR3 is TGTGCCAGCAGTTTCCGGACAGGGGATCAGCCCCAGCATTTT.

The chain is built from TRBV27 and TRBJ2-5; the D gene could be TRBD1 or TRBD2 (5 bases each). The germline CDR1 and CDR2 sequences are MNHEY and SMNVEV (reference sequence). Trimming stripped 5 bases from V and 6 bases from J, with 19 bases between. The CDR3 runs to 15 residues. CDR3: CASSPQSGPQKTQYF. The CDR3 DNA reads TGTGCCAGCAGTCCTCAATCGGGACCGCAGAAGACCCAGTACTTC.

V usage is TRBV27 and J usage is TRBJ2-3; TRBD2 matches at 14 bases. Losses at the gene ends were 10 bases for V and 0 bases for J; bases not matched to a gene: 3. The CDR3 has 15 amino acids. Germline V gives CDR1 MNHEY, CDR2 SMNVEV (reference sequence). The CDR3 loop reads CATRTSGGSTDTQYF. The CDR3 DNA reads as TGTGCCACCCGGACTAGCGGGGGGAGCACAGATACGCAGTATTTT.

This rearrangement joins TRBV4-2 to TRBJ2-1, with 12 nucleotides matching TRBD2. The CDR3 spans 16 residues. Germline V lookup: CDR1 LGHNA, CDR2 YNFKEQ. V lost 4 bases, J lost 7 bases, and 8 bases stayed unmatched. CDR3 DNA sequence: TGTGCCAGCAGCCCGAGACTAGCGGGAGAGGGGAATGAGCAGTTCTTC. This encodes CASSPRLAGEGNEQFF.

The V and J genes are TRBV29-1 and TRBJ2-1; no clear D gene. The CDR3 is 13 amino acids. Germline assignment: CDR1 SQVTM and CDR2 ANQGSEA. Trimming stripped 3 bases from V and 4 bases from J, with 10 bases between. The CDR3 DNA is TGCAGCGTTGATAGACTGTATTACAATGAGCAGTTCTTC. Protein sequence: CSVDRLYYNEQFF.

This chain connects TRBV7-3 to TRBJ2-1, with D possibly TRBD2 on 5 matching bases. V was pared by 4 bases and J by 1 base, with 11 bases between. Looked up from germline, CDR1 is SGHTA and CDR2 is FQGTGA. The CDR3 has 15 residues. The CDR3 DNA follows: TGTGCCAGCAGCTCAGACGGAGGTTCCTACAATGAGCAGTTCTTC. Protein product: CASSSDGGSYNEQFF.

The gene calls are TRBV18 and TRBJ1-3; D possibly corresponds to TRBD1 (5 bases). Per the germline V gene, CDR1 is KGHSH and CDR2 is LQKENI. V lost 6 bases, J lost 0 bases, and 15 bases lay in between. The CDR3 is 16 amino acids. The CDR3 reads CASSPRGAFSGNTIYF. The CDR3 DNA follows: TGTGCCAGCTCCCCAAGGGGAGCTTTCTCTGGAAACACCATATATTTT.

The chain employs TRBV7-6 and TRBJ2-7, with a weak D call TRBD1 (6 bases). This CDR3 has 14 amino acids. Per germline, CDR1 SGHVS and CDR2 FNYEAQ. The ends were cut back, 5 bases at V and 5 bases at J, with 16 bases in the middle. In DNA, the CDR3 is TGTGCCAGCAGCCCCGTACAGGGTAAGAACGAGCAGTACTTC. It specifies CASSPVQGKNEQYF.

This sequence joins TRBV6-6 and TRBJ2-1, with unresolved D. This CDR3 spans 15 amino acids. Trimming pared 5 bases from V and 7 bases from J, leaving 18 bases between. CDR1 and CDR2 (germline): MNHNY, SVGAGI (reference sequence). The CDR3 is CASSGKGFPGNEQFF. The CDR3 DNA is TGTGCCAGCAGTGGAAAAGGCTTCCCCGGGAATGAGCAGTTCTTC.

This rearrangement joins TRBV5-4 to TRBJ2-5; no firm D call. Germline loops: CDR1 SGHNT, CDR2 YYREEE (reference sequence). The CDR3 runs 15 residues. The V and J ends lost 4 bases and 2 bases respectively, with 15 bases between them. CDR3 DNA: TGTGCCAGCAGCGGGTCGCGACTTTTACAAGAGACCCAGTACTTC. This translates into CASSGSRLLQETQYF.

This rearrangement joins TRBV10-3 to TRBJ1-2; D unclear. The CDR3 is 11 amino acids. The germline gives CDR1 ENHRY, CDR2 SYGVKD. V was pared by 7 bases and J by 6 bases, with 9 bases between. The CDR3 sequence is CAIISGDGYTF. DNA for the CDR3: TGTGCCATCATTTCGGGCGATGGCTACACCTTC.